This TCR beta chain originates from a study of Ad26.COV2.S vaccination and SARS-CoV-2 variants. As for the study in general: The donor participated in the COV1001 trial, in its Ad26.COV2.S arm.

Assay used: immunoSEQ multiplex PCR; TCRdb lists only in-frame clones, some missing. The sample gives 400,000 to 450,000 clones, around 90% of which show up once; 10% to 15% is in the top ten. The sample's treatment: roughly 18 received Ad26.COV2.S at low or high dose, single or two shots; roughly five received placebo; per-sample allocation not given. Sampling took place 63 days after the first vaccine or placebo injection. An Ad26 vector was used to express Wuhan-strain SARS-CoV-2 spike as the vaccine. The CDR3 contains 15 residues. Germline loops: CDR1 SEHNR, CDR2 FQNEAQ (reference sequence). After removal of 5 bases from V and 4 bases from J, the junction contained 7 bases not matched to a gene.

Here the sequenced sample was peripheral blood, taken in a trial of Ad26.COV2.S vaccine versus placebo. The rearrangement links TRBV7-9 to TRBJ2-1; 8 bases match TRBD2. The clonotype originates from a person between 18 and 60 years old who received the Ad26.COV2.S COVID-19 vaccine or a placebo. The CDR3 DNA is TGTGCCAGCAGCCCGACTAGCGCCCAGTACAATGAGCAGTTCTTC. Protein: CASSPTSAQYNEQFF.